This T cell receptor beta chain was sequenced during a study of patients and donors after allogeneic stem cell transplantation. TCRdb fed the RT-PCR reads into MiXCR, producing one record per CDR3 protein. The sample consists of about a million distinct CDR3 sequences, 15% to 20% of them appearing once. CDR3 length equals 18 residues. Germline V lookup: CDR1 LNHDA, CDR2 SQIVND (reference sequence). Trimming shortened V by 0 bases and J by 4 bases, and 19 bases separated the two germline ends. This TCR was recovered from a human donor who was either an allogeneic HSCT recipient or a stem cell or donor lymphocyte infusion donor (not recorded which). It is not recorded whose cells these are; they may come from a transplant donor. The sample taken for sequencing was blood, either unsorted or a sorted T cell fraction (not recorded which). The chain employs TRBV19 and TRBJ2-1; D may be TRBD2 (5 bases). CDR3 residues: CASSIDWLAGVIYNEQFF. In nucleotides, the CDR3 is TGTGCCAGTAGTATAGATTGGTTGGCGGGTGTAATATACAATGAGCAGTTCTTC.